The present entry profiles one TCR beta chain with its context. The donor population consisted of healthy HIV-negative adults with no recent acute infections or vaccinations. These data come from a study of shared clonotypes between healthy human individuals. This CDR3 is 13 amino acids long. The run depth of the assay was deep. Template amounts of roughly 0.3 ug DNA, tens of thousands of T cell genomes, were employed in unsorted PBMC replicate PCRs. Methods used by the authors: Owing to the provision of junction-only sequences devoid of quality scores by immunoSEQ, filtering differed. This table comes from immunoSEQ multiplex PCR, and its TCRdb copy is limited to in-frame clones, with some not included. The D gene and trimming were derived from the DNA, and the V and J assignments and clone size from that table. The data hold fewer than 650,000 clones, with about three quarters observed a single time.

The chain is built from TRBV21-1 and TRBJ2-3; the table calls TRBD2, which could not be checked here. TRBV21-1 represents a pseudogene. Sequenced sample: PBMCs. The sequence was collected from a woman between 35 and 50 years old in good health. Some clones in this sample may be carry-over from other donors' samples. Here the CDR3 reads CASSNPGTDTQYF. The CDR3 coding sequence is TGTGCCAGCAGCAACCCCGGCACAGATACGCAGTATTTT.